The subject of this entry is one T cell receptor beta chain. What antigen it recognizes has not been identified. Per-nucleotide qualities are absent, and no much larger clonotype sits a single base away. The data stem from a study of metastatic and nonmetastatic thyroid tumors (dated by TCRdb to 2018 to 2021). Regarding the complete study: The researchers compared repertoires between peripheral blood samples and tumor or nodule tissue samples from patients with malignant or benign thyroid disease.

No treatment had been received by any patient before thyroid surgery. The study retrospectively analysed patient clinical samples collected from the early 2010s to the late 2010s using T-cell receptor beta sequencing. V loses 5 bases, J loses 7 bases, and the germline ends lie 11 bases apart. Taken from cysteine to phenylalanine, the CDR3 has 13 residues. Left in the record is the CDR3 DNA by itself, 39 bases read in frame from the first base. What the authors observed across the whole study: TCR beta diversity was reported as significantly higher in malignant tumors than in benign nodules, in both blood and tumor samples.

To prepare the library, PCR was applied. The sequencing machine was an Illumina HiSeq 4000. High-throughput sequencing was used to profile the TCR beta-chain CDR3 region of every patient. Turning to the authors' computational methods: The researchers built a classifier to tell apart papillary thyroid cancer patients with distant metastasis, based on CDR3 differences among clinicopathological groups. To measure repertoire diversity the researchers used the Shannon index, while the Morisita-Horn index served to gauge how similar the tumor and blood repertoires were. Starting from the raw public reads, TCRdb applied fastp trimming at Q25, assembled clones with MiXCR and retained in-frame beta chains. The V and J calls were determined by TCRdb, not by the authors. A total of approximately 20,000 clones appear in this sample, roughly 33% of them only once. The ten most abundant clones make up 20% to 25% of the sample.

The TCR comes from a female donor with papillary thyroid cancer or a benign thyroid nodule (not recorded which). Some clones in this sample may be carry-over from other donors' samples. In this chain, TRBV12-3 or TRBV12-4 is recombined with TRBJ2-2, with the D gene too uncertain to name. What was sequenced was adjacent normal tissue. CDR3 region: CASSPGLGGELFF. The bases are TGTGCCAGCAGTCCAGGTCTCGGCGGGGAGCTGTTTTTT.